The present T cell receptor beta chain was sequenced within a study of T cells after yellow fever vaccination. Study-wide background: Fractions with few cells were prepared using SMART-Seq v4 Ultra Low Input.

The authors made TCR cDNA by 5'RACE template switching, adding a universal primer site and UMIs. MiXCR, applied by TCRdb to the 5' RACE reads, yields one record per CDR3 protein. This table holds some 240,000 distinct CDR3 sequences, approximately 3% found once. Trimming removed 0 bases from V and 5 bases from J, with 8 bases in between. The CDR3 length is 13 residues. Germline V CDR1 and CDR2: DFQATT, SNEGSKA (reference sequence). Study-wide findings and caveats: A large majority of primary-vaccination clones showed up again after the booster (roughly 95% CD4, around 90% CD8).

In its sample, this clonotype was seen a few times. Its antigen is unknown. The sample consisted of CD4+ T cells sorted from PBMCs, taken 10 days after the yellow fever booster vaccination. This clonotype was obtained from a man aged 18 to 29 who received the YFV17D yellow fever vaccine. The V gene is TRBV20-1, the J gene TRBJ2-1; D is perhaps TRBD1 (5 bases). CDR3 nucleotide sequence: TGCAGTGCTAGAGATCGGACACACAATGAGCAGTTCTTC. Translated, it gives CSARDRTHNEQFF.